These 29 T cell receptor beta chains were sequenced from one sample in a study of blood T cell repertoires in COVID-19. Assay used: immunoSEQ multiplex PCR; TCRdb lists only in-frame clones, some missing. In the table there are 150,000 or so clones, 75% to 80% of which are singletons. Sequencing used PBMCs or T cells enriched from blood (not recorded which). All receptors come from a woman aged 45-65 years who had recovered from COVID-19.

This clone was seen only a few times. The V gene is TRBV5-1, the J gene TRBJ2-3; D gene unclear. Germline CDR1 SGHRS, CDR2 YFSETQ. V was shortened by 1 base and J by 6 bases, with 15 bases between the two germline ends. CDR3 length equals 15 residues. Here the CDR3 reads CASSLSPNDRDTQYF. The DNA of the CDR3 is TGCGCCAGCAGCTTGTCGCCAAACGATCGGGATACGCAGTATTTT.

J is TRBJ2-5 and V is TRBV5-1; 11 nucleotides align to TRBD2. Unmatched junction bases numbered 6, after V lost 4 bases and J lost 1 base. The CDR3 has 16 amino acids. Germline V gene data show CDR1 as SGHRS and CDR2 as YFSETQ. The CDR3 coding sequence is TGCGCCAGCAGCCTCCAACTAGCGGGGGCCCAAGAGACCCAGTACTTC. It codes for CASSLQLAGAQETQYF.

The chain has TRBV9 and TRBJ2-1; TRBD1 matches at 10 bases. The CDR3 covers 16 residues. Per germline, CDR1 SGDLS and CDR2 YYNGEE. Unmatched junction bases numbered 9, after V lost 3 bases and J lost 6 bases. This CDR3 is CASSGSGTGVINEQFF. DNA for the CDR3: TGTGCCAGCAGCGGTTCTGGGACAGGGGTAATCAATGAGCAGTTCTTC.

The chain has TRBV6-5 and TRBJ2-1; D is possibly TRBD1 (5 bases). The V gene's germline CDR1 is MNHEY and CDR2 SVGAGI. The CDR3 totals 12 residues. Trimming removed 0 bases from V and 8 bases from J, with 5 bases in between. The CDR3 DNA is TGTGCCAGCAGTTACTCAGGGGATGAGCAGTTCTTC. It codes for CASSYSGDEQFF.

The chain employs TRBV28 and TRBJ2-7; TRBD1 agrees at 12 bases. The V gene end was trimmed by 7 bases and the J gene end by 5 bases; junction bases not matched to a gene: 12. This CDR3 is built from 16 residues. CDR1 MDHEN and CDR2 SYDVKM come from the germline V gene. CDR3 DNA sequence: TGTGCCAGCACCTTATCCGGGACAGGGGGCCTCGACGAGCAGTACTTC. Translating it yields CASTLSGTGGLDEQYF.

The chain's CDR3 is CASSPGTAGGAGYTF. For the CDR3, the DNA is TGTGCCAGCAGTCCAGGGACTGCTGGGGGGGCCGGCTACACCTTC. The chain combines TRBV6-5 with TRBJ1-2, with D possibly being TRBD1 (6 bases). V shed 5 bases and J shed 8 bases, with 21 bases lying between them. The germline V gene encodes CDR1 MNHEY and CDR2 SVGAGI. This CDR3 has 15 amino acids.

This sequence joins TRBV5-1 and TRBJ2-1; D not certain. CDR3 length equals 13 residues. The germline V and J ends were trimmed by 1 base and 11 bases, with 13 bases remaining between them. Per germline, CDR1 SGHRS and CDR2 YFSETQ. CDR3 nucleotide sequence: TGCGCCAGCAGCTTGAGCTCCCCACCCAAGCAGTTCTTC. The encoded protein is CASSLSSPPKQFF.

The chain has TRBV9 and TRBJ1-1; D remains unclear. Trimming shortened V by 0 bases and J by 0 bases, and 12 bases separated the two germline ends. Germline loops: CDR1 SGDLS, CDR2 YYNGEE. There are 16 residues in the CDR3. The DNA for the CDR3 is TGTGCCAGCAGCGTAGGGGCAGGAATGATGAACACTGAAGCTTTCTTT. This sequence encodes CASSVGAGMMNTEAFF. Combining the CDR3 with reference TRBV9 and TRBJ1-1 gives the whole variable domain DSGVTQTPKHLITATGQRVTLRCSPRSGDLSVYWYQQSLDQGLQFLIQYYNGEERAKGNILERFSAQQFPDLHSELNLSSLELGDSALYFCASSVGAGMMNTEAFFGQGTRLTVV.

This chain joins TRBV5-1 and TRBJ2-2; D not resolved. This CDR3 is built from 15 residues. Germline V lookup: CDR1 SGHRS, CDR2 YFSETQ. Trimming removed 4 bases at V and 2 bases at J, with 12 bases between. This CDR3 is CASSRGIGNTGELFF. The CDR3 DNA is TGCGCCAGCAGCAGAGGAATTGGTAACACCGGGGAGCTGTTTTTT.

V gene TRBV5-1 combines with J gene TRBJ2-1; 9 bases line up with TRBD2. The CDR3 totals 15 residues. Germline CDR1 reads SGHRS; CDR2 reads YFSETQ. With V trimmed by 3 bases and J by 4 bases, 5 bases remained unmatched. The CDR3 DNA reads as TGCGCCAGCAGCTGGGGAACTAGCGGGTACAATGAGCAGTTCTTC. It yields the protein CASSWGTSGYNEQFF.

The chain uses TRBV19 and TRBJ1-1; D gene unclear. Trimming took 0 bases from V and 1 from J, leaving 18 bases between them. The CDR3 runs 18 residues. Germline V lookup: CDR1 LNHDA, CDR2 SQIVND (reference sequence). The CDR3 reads CASSIEVVLQAQNTEAFF. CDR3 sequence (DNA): TGTGCCAGTAGTATAGAGGTAGTATTGCAGGCCCAGAACACTGAAGCTTTCTTT.

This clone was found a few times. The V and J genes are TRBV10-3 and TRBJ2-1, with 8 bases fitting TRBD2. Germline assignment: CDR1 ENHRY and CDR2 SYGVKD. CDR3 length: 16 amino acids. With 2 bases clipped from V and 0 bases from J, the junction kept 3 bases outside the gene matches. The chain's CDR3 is CAISELAGISYNEQFF. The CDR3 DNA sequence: TGTGCCATCAGTGAGCTAGCGGGTATCTCCTACAATGAGCAGTTCTTC.

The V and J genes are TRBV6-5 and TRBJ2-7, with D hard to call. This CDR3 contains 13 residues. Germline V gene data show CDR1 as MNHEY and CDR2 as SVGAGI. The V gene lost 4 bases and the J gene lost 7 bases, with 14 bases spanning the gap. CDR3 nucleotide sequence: TGTGCCAGCAGTTCGGCGGCTAGTCGGGAGCAGTACTTC. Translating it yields CASSSAASREQYF.

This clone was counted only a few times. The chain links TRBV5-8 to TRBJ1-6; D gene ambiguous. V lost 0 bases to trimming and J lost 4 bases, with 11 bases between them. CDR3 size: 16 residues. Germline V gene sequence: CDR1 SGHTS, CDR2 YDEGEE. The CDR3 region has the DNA TGTGCCAGCAGCTTGGGATCCAGGCCATATAATTCACCCCTCCACTTT. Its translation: CASSLGSRPYNSPLHF.

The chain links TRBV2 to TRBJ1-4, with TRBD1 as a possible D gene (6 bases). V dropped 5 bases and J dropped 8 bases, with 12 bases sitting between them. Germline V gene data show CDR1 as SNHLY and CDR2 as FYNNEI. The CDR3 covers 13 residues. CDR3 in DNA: TGTGCCAGCAGTCCAGGCGGGGGCGAAAAACTGTTTTTT. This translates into CASSPGGGEKLFF.

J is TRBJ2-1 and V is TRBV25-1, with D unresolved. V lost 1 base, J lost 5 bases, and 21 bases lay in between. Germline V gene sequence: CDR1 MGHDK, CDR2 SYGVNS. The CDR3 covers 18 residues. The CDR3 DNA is TGTGCCAGCAGTGAATCGAGAATGGGCAGGAATTTCCACAATGAGCAGTTCTTC. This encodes CASSESRMGRNFHNEQFF.

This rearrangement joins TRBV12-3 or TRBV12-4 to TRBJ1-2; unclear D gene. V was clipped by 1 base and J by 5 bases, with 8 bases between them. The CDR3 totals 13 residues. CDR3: CASSLGSGYGYTF. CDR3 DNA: TGTGCCAGCAGTTTAGGATCCGGGTATGGCTACACCTTC.

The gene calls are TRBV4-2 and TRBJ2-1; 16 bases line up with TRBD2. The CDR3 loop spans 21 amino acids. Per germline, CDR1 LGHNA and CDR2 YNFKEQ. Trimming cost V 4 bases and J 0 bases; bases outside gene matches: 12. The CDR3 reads CASSRWQSGLAGGPSYNEQFF. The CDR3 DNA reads TGTGCCAGCAGCCGTTGGCAATCGGGACTAGCGGGAGGGCCCTCCTACAATGAGCAGTTCTTC.

The CDR3 protein is CASSSRLARAAYNEQFF. The CDR3 DNA is TGTGCCAGCAGCTCGCGACTAGCGCGTGCTGCCTACAATGAGCAGTTCTTC. This chain joins TRBV5-6 and TRBJ2-1, with 8 bases aligning to TRBD2. Per the germline V gene, CDR1 is SGHDT and CDR2 is YYEEEE. Unmatched junction bases numbered 10, after V lost 3 bases and J lost 2 bases. This CDR3 has 17 residues. Full variable domain (missing parts from reference TRBV5-6 and TRBJ2-1): DAGVTQSPTHLIKTRGQQVTLRCSPKSGHDTVSWYQQALGQGPQFIFQYYEEEERQRGNFPDRFSGHQFPNYSSELNVNALLLGDSALYLCASSSRLARAAYNEQFFGPGTRLTVL.

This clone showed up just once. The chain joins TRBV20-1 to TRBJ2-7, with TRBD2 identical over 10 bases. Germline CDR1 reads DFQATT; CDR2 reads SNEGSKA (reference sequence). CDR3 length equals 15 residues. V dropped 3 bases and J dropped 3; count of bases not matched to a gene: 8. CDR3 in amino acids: CSASPPLAGVYEQYF. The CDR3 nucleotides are TGCAGTGCTAGTCCCCCTCTAGCGGGAGTCTACGAGCAGTACTTC.

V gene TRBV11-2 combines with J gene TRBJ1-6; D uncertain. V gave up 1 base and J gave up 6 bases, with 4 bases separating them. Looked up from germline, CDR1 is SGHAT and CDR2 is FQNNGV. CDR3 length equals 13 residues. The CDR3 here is CASSLGANSPLHF. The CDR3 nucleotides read TGTGCCAGCAGCTTAGGGGCTAATTCACCCCTCCACTTT. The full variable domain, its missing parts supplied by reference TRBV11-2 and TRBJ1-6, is EAGVAQSPRYKIIEKRQSVAFWCNPISGHATLYWYQQILGQGPKLLIQFQNNGVVDDSQLPKDRFSAERLKGVDSTLKIQPAKLEDSAVYLCASSLGANSPLHFGNGTRLTVT.

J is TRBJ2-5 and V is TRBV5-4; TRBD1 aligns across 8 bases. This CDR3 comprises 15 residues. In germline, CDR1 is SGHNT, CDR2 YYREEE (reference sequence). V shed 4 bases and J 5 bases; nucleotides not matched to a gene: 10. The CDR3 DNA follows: TGTGCCAGCAGCGTACCGCCAGGGGGCATGGAGACCCAGTACTTC. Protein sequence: CASSVPPGGMETQYF.

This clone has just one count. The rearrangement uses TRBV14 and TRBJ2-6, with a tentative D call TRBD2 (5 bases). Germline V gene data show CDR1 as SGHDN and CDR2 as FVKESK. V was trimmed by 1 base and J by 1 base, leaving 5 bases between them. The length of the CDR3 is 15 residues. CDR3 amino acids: CASSQGGSGANVLTF. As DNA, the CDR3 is TGTGCCAGCAGCCAAGGAGGGTCTGGGGCCAACGTCCTGACTTTC.

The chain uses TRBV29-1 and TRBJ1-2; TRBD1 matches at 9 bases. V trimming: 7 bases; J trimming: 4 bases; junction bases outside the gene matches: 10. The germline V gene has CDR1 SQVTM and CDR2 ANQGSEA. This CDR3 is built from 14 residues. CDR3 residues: CSASPSTGGYGYTF. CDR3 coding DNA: TGCAGCGCATCCCCGTCGACAGGGGGCTATGGCTACACCTTC.

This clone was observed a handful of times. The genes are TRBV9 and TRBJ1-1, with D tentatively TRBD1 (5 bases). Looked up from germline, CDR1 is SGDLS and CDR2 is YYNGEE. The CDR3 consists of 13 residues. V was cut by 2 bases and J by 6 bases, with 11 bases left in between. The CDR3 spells CASSVQGEPEAFF. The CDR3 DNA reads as TGTGCCAGCAGCGTCCAAGGGGAACCTGAAGCTTTCTTT.

DNA of the CDR3: TGTGCCTGGAGTAGAAACAGGGGTAGGGGAGGGCCCCAGCATTTT. It is translated as CAWSRNRGRGGPQHF. This rearrangement joins TRBV30 to TRBJ1-5; 7 bases align to TRBD1. Trimming took 2 bases from V and 9 from J; bases not matched to a gene: 13. The CDR3 totals 15 residues. Looked up from germline, CDR1 is GTSNPN and CDR2 is SVGIG (reference sequence).

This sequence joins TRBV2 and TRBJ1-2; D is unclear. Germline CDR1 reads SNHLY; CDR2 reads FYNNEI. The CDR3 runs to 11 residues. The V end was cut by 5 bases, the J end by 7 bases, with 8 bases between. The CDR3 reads CASSPNVGYTF. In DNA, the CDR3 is TGTGCCAGCAGTCCCAATGTTGGCTACACCTTC.

In nucleotides, the CDR3 is TGTGCCAGCAGTTCCTGGACTAGCGGGGGGGGGAATGAGCAGTTCTTC. Encoded protein: CASSSWTSGGGNEQFF. The genes are TRBV2 and TRBJ2-1; TRBD2 agrees at 15 bases. J was trimmed by 7 bases and V by 5 bases; bases with no gene match: 6. The CDR3 runs 16 residues. Per the germline V gene, CDR1 is SNHLY and CDR2 is FYNNEI.

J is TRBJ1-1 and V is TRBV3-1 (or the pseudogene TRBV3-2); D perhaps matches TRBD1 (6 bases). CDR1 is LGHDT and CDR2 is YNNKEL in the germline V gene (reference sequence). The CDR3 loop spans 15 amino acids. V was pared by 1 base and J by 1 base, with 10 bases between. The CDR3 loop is CASSQVVGGNTEAFF. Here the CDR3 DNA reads TGTGCCAGCAGCCAAGTTGTAGGGGGGAACACTGAAGCTTTCTTT.